This is a list of T cell receptor beta chains from one sample in a study of T cell responses to AZD1222 COVID-19 vaccine. The assay was immunoSEQ multiplex PCR, and TCRdb's table has in-frame clones only and misses some. The sample includes more than 150,000 clones, around 95% seen only once; the top ten take around 0.66%. The sequencing here drew on peripheral blood, taken on day 0 of AZD1222 vaccination. These TCRs come from an adult in good health. Each CDR3 is given with its conserved first and last residue. The order of the fields is J gene, V gene, CDR3 length, clone size, D gene, CDR3 protein, CDR3 DNA. D genes are given only for firm matches. The size of a clone is reported for some rows only, either as once, few or many, or as a class for expanded clones.

>TRBJ2-3|TRBV6-2/TRBV6-3|15|.|.
CASSGSSVNTDTQYF
TGTGCCAGCAGTGGGTCTAGCGTGAACACAGATACGCAGTATTTT
>TRBJ2-5|TRBV19|13|.|.
CASSIWGEETQYF
TGTGCCAGTAGTATTTGGGGTGAAGAGACCCAGTACTTC
>TRBJ1-2|TRBV11-2|17|.|.
CASSLLSGGSGPYGYTF
TGTGCCAGCAGCTTACTGTCTGGTGGGTCGGGCCCCTATGGCTACACCTTC
>TRBJ2-5|TRBV9|15|.|TRBD2
CASSVWGREGETQYF
TGTGCCAGCAGCGTATGGGGGAGGGAGGGAGAGACCCAGTACTTC
>TRBJ1-2|TRBV7-2|15|.|.
CASTAMGVTNYGYTF
TGTGCCAGCACAGCTATGGGGGTGACGAACTATGGCTACACCTTC
>TRBJ1-5|TRBV25-1|14|once|.
CASSERAVNQPQHF
TGTGCCAGCAGTGAACGGGCTGTTAATCAGCCCCAGCATTTT
>TRBJ2-7|TRBV28|14|.|TRBD2
CATRLAGNSYEQYF
TGTGCCACAAGACTAGCGGGCAACTCCTACGAGCAGTACTTC
>TRBJ2-1|TRBV5-4|15|.|TRBD2
CASSPRQREINEQFF
TGTGCCAGCAGCCCTCGCCAGCGGGAGATCAATGAGCAGTTCTTC
>TRBJ2-1|TRBV5-1|18|.|TRBD2
CASSLPLRGTPAYNEQFF
TGCGCCAGCAGCTTGCCCTTGCGGGGGACTCCCGCCTACAATGAGCAGTTCTTC
>TRBJ1-1|TRBV29-1|17|.|TRBD1
CSVESWTTIQGGTEAFF
TGCAGCGTTGAATCGTGGACCACTATACAGGGGGGGACTGAAGCTTTCTTT
>TRBJ1-1|TRBV30|11|.|.
CAWGGVLEAFF
TGTGCCTGGGGGGGGGTACTCGAAGCTTTCTTT
>TRBJ2-1|TRBV5-1|15|once|TRBD2
CASSTGASGRAEQFF
TGCGCCAGCAGCACCGGGGCTAGCGGGAGGGCTGAGCAGTTCTTC
>TRBJ2-3|TRBV7-3|17|once|TRBD1
CASSLLPDRASADTQYF
TGTGCCAGCAGCTTACTCCCCGACAGGGCTAGTGCAGATACGCAGTATTTT
>TRBJ2-5|TRBV3-1/TRBV3-2|12|.|.
CASSQERETQYF
TGTGCCAGCAGCCAAGAAAGGGAGACCCAGTACTTC
>TRBJ1-1|TRBV25-1|12|.|.
CASRLGARQAFF
TGTGCCAGCAGGCTTGGGGCCAGGCAGGCTTTCTTT
>TRBJ1-3|TRBV13|14|.|.
CASSFKGPGNTIYF
TGTGCCAGCAGCTTCAAGGGACCTGGAAACACCATATATTTT
>TRBJ1-4|TRBV2|14|.|TRBD1
CATRWTGDAEKLFF
TGTGCCACCAGATGGACAGGGGATGCGGAAAAACTGTTTTTT
>TRBJ1-1|TRBV9|13|.|.
CASSPLLNTEAFF
TGTGCCAGCAGCCCCCTTTTGAACACTGAAGCTTTCTTT
>TRBJ2-7|TRBV7-9|14|.|TRBD2
CASSLAREINEQYF
TGTGCCAGCAGCTTAGCGCGGGAGATCAACGAGCAGTACTTC
>TRBJ2-3|TRBV15|17|.|.
CATSRVGAGSGTDTQYF
TGTGCCACCAGCAGAGTGGGTGCTGGGAGCGGCACAGATACGCAGTATTTT
>TRBJ1-5|TRBV6-5|13|.|.
CASSYARGQPQHF
TGTGCCAGCAGTTATGCCCGGGGACAGCCCCAGCATTTT
>TRBJ1-3|TRBV20-1|14|.|.
CSASEGASGNTIYF
TGCAGTGCTAGTGAAGGGGCGTCTGGAAACACCATATATTTT
>TRBJ1-2|TRBV30|15|.|.
CAWTTDPEGNYGYTF
TGTGCCTGGACAACGGACCCTGAGGGGAACTATGGCTACACCTTC
>TRBJ2-7|TRBV18|18|.|TRBD1
CASSPIFSGQGHTYEQYF
TGTGCCAGCTCACCAATCTTTTCGGGACAGGGGCATACCTACGAGCAGTACTTC
>TRBJ2-4|TRBV15|17|.|TRBD1
CATSISVRGLAKNIQYF
TGTGCCACCAGCATCAGCGTTAGGGGGCTAGCCAAAAACATTCAGTACTTC
>TRBJ1-5|TRBV27|13|.|.
CASSLQVSQPQHF
TGTGCCAGCAGTTTACAGGTCAGTCAGCCCCAGCATTTT
>TRBJ2-2|TRBV18|15|.|TRBD1
CASSPPGQPTGELFF
TGTGCCAGCTCACCTCCGGGACAGCCGACCGGGGAGCTGTTTTTT
>TRBJ2-7|TRBV27|17|.|.
CASRGTGRDFHSYEQYF
TGTGCCAGCAGAGGGACCGGGCGAGATTTCCACTCCTACGAGCAGTACTTC
>TRBJ1-1|TRBV19|15|.|TRBD1
CASTLEWGQGTEAFF
TGTGCCAGTACCCTCGAGTGGGGACAGGGGACTGAAGCTTTCTTT
>TRBJ1-5|TRBV27|16|once|TRBD1
CASRSLGGQSNQPQHF
TGTGCCAGCAGATCTCTAGGGGGACAGAGCAATCAGCCCCAGCATTTT
>TRBJ1-4|TRBV19|15|.|TRBD1
CASSRSGTGWEKLFF
TGTGCCAGTAGTAGATCCGGGACAGGGTGGGAAAAACTGTTTTTT
>TRBJ2-7|TRBV28|14|.|.
CASSTIRRDYEQYF
TGTGCCAGCAGTACGATCAGGAGGGACTACGAGCAGTACTTC
>TRBJ1-5|TRBV18|15|.|TRBD1
CASSQGQGDNQPQHF
TGTGCCAGCTCACAAGGACAGGGCGACAATCAGCCCCAGCATTTT
>TRBJ1-1|TRBV7-3|14|once|.
CASSSQGGGTEAFF
TGTGCCAGCAGCTCTCAAGGAGGAGGCACTGAAGCTTTCTTT
>TRBJ2-5|TRBV5-4|16|.|.
CASSPDRVLRGETQYF
TGTGCCAGCAGCCCCGACAGGGTTCTTCGGGGGGAGACCCAGTACTTC
>TRBJ1-5|TRBV6-4|13|.|.
CASSDRFGQPQHF
TGTGCCAGCAGTGACAGGTTTGGCCAGCCCCAGCATTTT
>TRBJ2-7|TRBV9|15|.|TRBD2
CASSVEGGSTYEQYF
TGTGCCAGCAGCGTAGAGGGCGGGAGCACCTACGAGCAGTACTTC
>TRBJ1-2|TRBV6-5|12|.|.
CASTAYSGGYTF
TGTGCCAGCACGGCATACTCGGGCGGCTACACCTTC
>TRBJ1-2|TRBV6-5|12|.|.
CATRKTNYGYTF
TGTGCCACCAGAAAAACTAACTATGGCTACACCTTC
>TRBJ2-1|TRBV10-3|15|.|TRBD2
CATSGTSGRTNEQFF
TGTGCCACCTCCGGGACTAGCGGACGAACCAATGAGCAGTTCTTC
>TRBJ1-6|TRBV11-2|15|.|.
CASSLARGFNSPLHF
TGTGCCAGCAGCTTAGCCAGGGGATTTAATTCACCCCTCCACTTT
>TRBJ2-1|TRBV9|16|.|.
CASSVEGFGAPREQFF
TGTGCCAGCAGCGTAGAGGGGTTCGGTGCACCGAGGGAGCAGTTCTTC